Each of the 27 T cell receptor beta chains below was sequenced from the same sample in a study of blood T cell repertoires in COVID-19. Clones were read by immunoSEQ multiplex PCR, and TCRdb kept only the in-frame ones, dropping some. The data show about 260,000 clones, with approximately 86% seen just once and around 9.5% held by the top ten. Sequenced: peripheral blood. The source is a man in his forties or fifties who had recovered from COVID-19.

The CDR3 reads CASSAGTGGSGANVLTF. CDR3 bases: TGTGCCAGTAGTGCCGGGACAGGGGGGTCTGGGGCCAACGTCCTGACTTTC. The chain employs TRBV19 and TRBJ2-6; the match to TRBD1 covers 11 bases. The trim removed 5 bases at V and 1 base at J, leaving 4 bases unmatched. This CDR3 is built from 17 residues. CDR1 and CDR2 from the germline V gene are LNHDA and SQIVND (reference sequence).

In this sample, this clone turned up a few times. CDR3 region: CASGDGRGSYNEQFF. CDR3 bases: TGCGCCAGCGGAGACGGTCGGGGCTCCTACAATGAGCAGTTCTTC. The rearrangement joins TRBV5-1 to TRBJ2-1, with D maybe TRBD2 (5 bases). CDR3 size: 15 residues. CDR1 and CDR2 from the germline V gene are SGHRS and YFSETQ. The germline V and J ends were trimmed by 7 bases and 0 bases, with 14 bases remaining between them.

The V call is TRBV6-6, the J call TRBJ1-1; D gene ambiguous. V lost 2 bases and J 5 bases, leaving 15 bases between the germline ends. Germline CDR1 reads MNHNY; CDR2 reads SVGAGI (reference sequence). The CDR3 sequence is 15 residues long. This CDR3 is CASSYELRSLTEAFF. For the CDR3, the DNA is TGTGCCAGCAGTTACGAACTCAGGTCCTTAACTGAAGCTTTCTTT.

The V call is TRBV5-4, the J call TRBJ1-1; D is uncertain. V lost 2 bases and J 0 bases, leaving 11 bases between the germline ends. This CDR3 has 15 amino acids. CDR1 is SGHNT, CDR2 YYREEE, per germline (reference sequence). Here the CDR3 reads CASSLSSLMNTEAFF. The CDR3, as DNA: TGTGCCAGCAGCTTAAGTAGTCTTATGAACACTGAAGCTTTCTTT.

The chain recombines TRBV11-2 with TRBJ1-1; 7 nucleotides match TRBD1. The J segment lost 5 bases and the V segment lost 3 bases, leaving 3 bases of the junction unmatched. Germline loops: CDR1 SGHAT, CDR2 FQNNGV. The CDR3 contains 13 residues. The CDR3 here is CASSFTGVTEAFF. In nucleotides, the CDR3 is TGTGCCAGCAGCTTCACAGGGGTTACTGAAGCTTTCTTT.

The chain couples TRBV11-3 to TRBJ2-1, with 10 bases fitting TRBD2. J was trimmed by 5 bases and V by 3 bases; bases with no gene match: 10. Germline values: CDR1 SGHNT, CDR2 YENEEA. This CDR3 comprises 17 residues. The CDR3 is CASSLLTLAGGHNEQFF. The CDR3 DNA follows: TGTGCCAGCAGCTTGCTAACCTTAGCGGGGGGCCACAATGAGCAGTTCTTC.

V is TRBV23-1 and J is TRBJ1-2; D possibly corresponds to TRBD1 (5 bases). TRBV23-1 is classed as an ORF, of uncertain function. Trimming removed 2 bases from V and 4 bases from J, with 20 bases in between. The CDR3 consists of 17 residues. CDR3 DNA: TGCGCCAGCAGTCAAGCGCGGGACTCCGATTTGGGCTATGGCTACACCTTC. Translated, it gives CASSQARDSDLGYGYTF.

The gene calls are TRBV7-2 and TRBJ2-3; no reliable D call. CDR1 SGHTA and CDR2 FQGNSA come from the germline V gene. The ends were cut back, 8 bases at V and 4 bases at J, with 7 bases in the middle. This CDR3 has 11 amino acids. The CDR3 region has the DNA TGTGCCAGCGGCTCCGCAGATACGCAGTATTTT. Amino acid sequence: CASGSADTQYF.

The J gene is TRBJ2-7, the V gene TRBV19, with a tentative D call TRBD2 (5 bases). V gave up 3 bases and J gave up 0 bases, with 12 bases separating them. The CDR3 loop spans 15 amino acids. Germline V gene sequence: CDR1 LNHDA, CDR2 SQIVND (reference sequence). The DNA for the CDR3 is TGTGCCAGTAGTATTGGCGGGTCTAGCTCCTACGAGCAGTACTTC. Protein: CASSIGGSSSYEQYF. Complete variable domain (other parts from reference TRBV19 and TRBJ2-7): DGGITQSPKYLFRKEGQNVTLSCEQNLNHDAMYWYRQDPGQGLRLIYYSQIVNDFQKGDIAEGYSVSREKKESFPLTVTSAQKNPTAFYLCASSIGGSSSYEQYFGPGTRLTVT.

The CDR3 reads CASSGYKQYF. CDR3 nucleotide sequence: TGTGCCAGCAGTGGTTATAAGCAGTACTTC. The chain joins TRBV2 to TRBJ2-7; D gene uncertain. CDR1 is SNHLY, CDR2 FYNNEI, per germline. Trimming removed 4 bases at V and 8 bases at J, with 6 bases between. This CDR3 has 10 residues.

V gene TRBV10-3 combines with J gene TRBJ2-4; possibly TRBD1 for D (6 bases). V lost 2 bases to trimming and J lost 6 bases, with 17 bases between them. The CDR3 has 16 amino acids. Germline V gene lookup returns CDR1 ENHRY and CDR2 SYGVKD. The CDR3 nucleotides are TGTGCCATCAGTGAGGGGAGAACAGGGCAGGGAAACATTCAGTACTTC. Translation gives CAISEGRTGQGNIQYF.

This chain connects TRBV18 to TRBJ1-1; D perhaps matches TRBD1 (5 bases). The CDR3 contains 12 residues. V was trimmed by 3 bases and J by 8 bases, leaving 10 bases between them. Germline CDR1 and CDR2: KGHSH and LQKENI. The CDR3 is CASSPDTVEAFF. CDR3 bases: TGTGCCAGCTCACCGGACACGGTCGAAGCTTTCTTT. Variable domain in full (rest from reference TRBV18 and TRBJ1-1): NAGVMQNPRHLVRRRGQEARLRCSPMKGHSHVYWYRQLPEEGLKFMVYLQKENIIDESGMPKERFSAEFPKEGPSILRIQQVVRGDSAAYFCASSPDTVEAFFGQGTRLTVV.

V usage is TRBV10-3 and J usage is TRBJ2-7, with no clear D. Trimming removed 0 bases from V and 4 bases from J, with 4 bases in between. The CDR3 runs to 12 residues. Germline lookup yields CDR1 ENHRY and CDR2 SYGVKD. CDR3 amino acids: CAISESEYEQYF. The DNA for the CDR3 is TGTGCCATCAGTGAGTCGGAGTACGAGCAGTACTTC.

V is TRBV18 and J is TRBJ2-3; TRBD2 might be the D (5 bases). The CDR3 runs to 16 residues. The V gene's germline CDR1 is KGHSH and CDR2 LQKENI. Trimming removed 3 bases from V and 4 bases from J, with 17 bases in between. The DNA of the CDR3 is TGTGCCAGCTCACCCGGCAGCGGTATACGCGCAGATACGCAGTATTTT. Amino acid sequence: CASSPGSGIRADTQYF. Full variable domain (missing parts from reference TRBV18 and TRBJ2-3): NAGVMQNPRHLVRRRGQEARLRCSPMKGHSHVYWYRQLPEEGLKFMVYLQKENIIDESGMPKERFSAEFPKEGPSILRIQQVVRGDSAAYFCASSPGSGIRADTQYFGPGTRLTVL.

CDR3 in amino acids: CASSENSRGSNQPQHF. The CDR3 nucleotides are TGTGCCAGCAGTGAAAACTCCAGGGGGAGCAATCAGCCCCAGCATTTT. This chain joins TRBV2 and TRBJ1-5; 7 positions agree with TRBD1. The V gene's germline CDR1 is SNHLY and CDR2 FYNNEI. V lost 2 bases and J lost 1; bases outside the gene matches: 5. This CDR3 region has 16 residues. The full variable domain, in which reference TRBV2 and TRBJ1-5 provide the parts outside the CDR3, is EPEVTQTPSHQVTQMGQEVILRCVPISNHLYFYWYRQILGQKVEFLVSFYNNEISEKSEIFDDQFSVERPDGSNFTLKIRSTKLEDSAMYFCASSENSRGSNQPQHFGDGTRLSIL.

The chain links TRBV9 to TRBJ2-7; D possibly corresponds to TRBD2 (5 bases). This CDR3 region has 14 residues. V gave up 3 bases and J gave up 2 bases, with 12 bases separating them. Per germline, CDR1 SGDLS and CDR2 YYNGEE. The CDR3 DNA sequence: TGTGCCAGCAGCGAGCCCCGGGAAGCCTACGAGCAGTACTTC. Encoded protein: CASSEPREAYEQYF.

The chain carries TRBV4-1 and TRBJ2-7; D is unclear. Trimming removed 1 base from V and 2 bases from J, with 12 bases in between. Per the germline V gene, CDR1 is MGHRA and CDR2 is YSYEKL. This CDR3 has 15 residues. DNA for the CDR3: TGCGCCAGCAGCCAAGGACCCGGAGCCGCCTACGAGCAGTACTTC. Translating gives CASSQGPGAAYEQYF.

The gene calls are TRBV30 and TRBJ2-1; TRBD1 is a possible D gene (6 bases). Trimming cost V 2 bases and J 7 bases, with 9 bases left between them. The CDR3 extends over 12 amino acids. Germline assignment: CDR1 GTSNPN and CDR2 SVGIG (reference sequence). CDR3 protein: CAWSPTGNEQFF. The CDR3 DNA reads as TGTGCCTGGAGTCCCACAGGGAATGAGCAGTTCTTC.

This clone was seen once. This chain uses TRBV11-3 with TRBJ2-1, with 8 bases that match TRBD2. CDR3 length: 15 amino acids. The V and J ends lost 1 base and 7 bases, in that order; junction bases with no gene match: 6. Per the germline V gene, CDR1 is SGHNT and CDR2 is YENEEA. The CDR3 bases are TGTGCCAGCAGCTTAGGCCCGGGGGGGGCAAATGAGCAGTTCTTC. Amino acids: CASSLGPGGANEQFF. Drawing the rest from reference TRBV11-3 and TRBJ2-1, the complete variable domain is EAGVVQSPRYKIIEKKQPVAFWCNPISGHNTLYWYLQNLGQGPELLIRYENEEAVDDSQLPKDRFSAERLKGVDSTLKIQPAELGDSAVYLCASSLGPGGANEQFFGPGTRLTVL.

This clone appeared once. The chain recombines TRBV27 with TRBJ2-3; no reliable D call. The CDR3 has 15 residues. Germline assignment: CDR1 MNHEY and CDR2 SMNVEV (reference sequence). Trimming shortened V by 6 bases and J by 1 base, and 14 bases separated the two germline ends. The DNA of the CDR3 is TGTGCCAGCAGCGGTATCACGCTTGGCACAGATACGCAGTATTTT. Protein: CASSGITLGTDTQYF.

This clone was observed a few times. This sequence joins TRBV6-5 and TRBJ1-2; TRBD1 aligns across 8 bases. This CDR3 comprises 14 residues. Germline loops: CDR1 MNHEY, CDR2 SVGAGI. J lost 4 bases, V lost 6 bases, and 7 bases had no gene match. CDR3 protein: CASRAGQAGYGYTF. The CDR3 nucleotides are TGTGCCAGCAGAGCGGGACAGGCAGGCTATGGCTACACCTTC.

The V call is TRBV19, the J call TRBJ1-5; tentative D call: TRBD1 (5 bases). The germline V gene has CDR1 LNHDA and CDR2 SQIVND (reference sequence). V dropped 3 bases and J dropped 0 bases, with 12 bases sitting between them. The CDR3 is made up of 16 amino acids. CDR3 amino acids: CASSIGGWGSNQPQHF. CDR3 DNA sequence: TGTGCCAGTAGTATTGGGGGGTGGGGTAGCAATCAGCCCCAGCATTTT.

The chain links TRBV29-1 to TRBJ2-7, with TRBD2 matching over 11 bases. Per germline, CDR1 SQVTM and CDR2 ANQGSEA. The CDR3 totals 15 residues. Trimming at V came to 6 bases and at J to 2 bases, leaving 9 bases not matched to a gene. Here the CDR3 DNA reads TGCAGCGTGGCCCCAGGGACTAGCGGTACCTACGAGCAGTACTTC. Translating gives CSVAPGTSGTYEQYF.

The chain couples TRBV7-2 to TRBJ1-6, with D maybe TRBD1 (5 bases). The germline V and J ends were trimmed by 9 bases and 11 bases, with 20 bases remaining between them. The germline CDR1 and CDR2 sequences are SGHTA and FQGNSA. The CDR3 sequence is 14 residues long. The CDR3 region is CASSPGGGGPPLHF. The CDR3 DNA reads as TGTGCCAGTAGCCCTGGGGGAGGTGGTCCACCCCTCCACTTT. The full variable domain, rest sourced from reference TRBV7-2 and TRBJ1-6, is GAGVSQSPSNKVTEKGKDVELRCDPISGHTALYWYRQSLGQGLEFLIYFQGNSAPDKSGLPSDRFSAERTGGSVSTLTIQRTQQEDSAVYLCASSPGGGGPPLHFGNGTRLTVT.

The chain uses TRBV7-2 and TRBJ1-6; 8 bases match TRBD1. The germline CDR1 and CDR2 sequences are SGHTA and FQGNSA. The CDR3 contains 14 residues. V shed 6 bases and J 8 bases; nucleotides not matched to a gene: 6. In DNA form, the CDR3 reads TGTGCCAGCAGGATACAGGGGGGTCATTCACCCCTCCACTTT. It codes for CASRIQGGHSPLHF.

V and J are TRBV6-5 and TRBJ1-4; TRBD1 is a possible D gene (5 bases). There are 15 residues in the CDR3. CDR1 MNHEY and CDR2 SVGAGI come from the germline V gene. Trimming shortened V by 6 bases and J by 5 bases, and 16 bases separated the two germline ends. DNA of the CDR3: TGTGCCAGCAGCATTTCCCGGGGGTTCAATGAAAAACTGTTTTTT. It encodes CASSISRGFNEKLFF.

This chain connects TRBV7-2 to TRBJ2-1; D is possibly TRBD2 (6 bases). The germline V gene has CDR1 SGHTA and CDR2 FQGNSA. The V gene lost 6 bases and the J gene lost 0 bases, with 12 bases spanning the gap. There are 15 residues in the CDR3. The CDR3 nucleotides are TGTGCCAGCAGTCAACGGGGGAGCTCCTACAATGAGCAGTTCTTC. Protein: CASSQRGSSYNEQFF.